This T cell receptor beta chain originates from a study of blood T cell repertoires in COVID-19. The junction had 9 bases not matched to a gene; V was cut back by 2 bases and J by 2 bases. Germline loops: CDR1 SGHVS, CDR2 FNYEAQ. The CDR3 is made up of 17 amino acids. Repertoires were generated with immunoSEQ multiplex PCR, while TCRdb's copy carries only in-frame clones and drops some. The table lists roughly 79,000 clones, approximately 90% of them singletons. This receptor was obtained from a man in his fifties with active COVID-19. The V call is TRBV7-6, the J call TRBJ2-3; TRBD2 matches at 8 bases. The specimen was peripheral blood. This chain's CDR3 is CASSLSGLAEFTDTQYF. Written as DNA, the CDR3 is TGTGCCAGCAGCTTATCCGGACTAGCAGAGTTCACAGATACGCAGTATTTT.